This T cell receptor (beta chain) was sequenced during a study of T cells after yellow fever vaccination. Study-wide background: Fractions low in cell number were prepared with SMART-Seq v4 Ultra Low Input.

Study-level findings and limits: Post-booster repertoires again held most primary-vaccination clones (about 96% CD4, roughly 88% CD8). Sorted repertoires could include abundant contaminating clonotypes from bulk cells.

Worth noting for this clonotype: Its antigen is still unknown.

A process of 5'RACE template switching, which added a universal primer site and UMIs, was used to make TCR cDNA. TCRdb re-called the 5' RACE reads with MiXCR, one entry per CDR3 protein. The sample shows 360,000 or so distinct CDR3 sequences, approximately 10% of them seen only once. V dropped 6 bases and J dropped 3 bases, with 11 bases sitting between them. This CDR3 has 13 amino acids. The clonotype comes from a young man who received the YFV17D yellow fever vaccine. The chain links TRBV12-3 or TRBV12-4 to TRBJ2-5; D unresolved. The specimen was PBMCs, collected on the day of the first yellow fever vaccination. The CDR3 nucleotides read TGTGCCAGCAGCCGACTGGGCGAAGAGACCCAGTACTTC. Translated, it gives CASSRLGEETQYF.